These 7 T cell receptor beta chains share one sample of origin, sequenced in a study of blood T cell repertoires in COVID-19. Libraries were prepared by immunoSEQ multiplex PCR; TCRdb keeps only in-frame clonotypes and omits some of them. The sample contains 400,000 to 450,000 clones, 88% of which appear only once. Sequencing was done on a sample of peripheral blood. These receptors were obtained from a woman aged 50 to 60 with COVID-19, enrolled during active disease.

The chain uses TRBV2 and TRBJ2-2; weak D call: TRBD1 (6 bases). Per the germline V gene, CDR1 is SNHLY and CDR2 is FYNNEI. The CDR3 extends over 14 amino acids. The V and J ends lost 6 bases and 2 bases respectively, with 10 bases between them. CDR3 nucleotide sequence: TGTGCCAGCAGGTCCGGGACAAACACCGGGGAGCTGTTTTTT. As protein: CASRSGTNTGELFF.

The gene calls are TRBV11-3 and TRBJ2-3; the D is unclear. The V end lost 6 bases, the J end lost 5 bases, and 9 bases lay between the germline ends. Germline CDR1 is SGHNT and CDR2 is YENEEA. The CDR3 is 12 residues long. The CDR3, as DNA: TGTGCCAGCAGGATACGGGTAGATACGCAGTATTTT. Protein sequence: CASRIRVDTQYF.

The rearrangement uses TRBV6-5 and TRBJ1-2, with 9 bases aligning to TRBD1. Germline lookup yields CDR1 MNHEY and CDR2 SVGAGI. This CDR3 spans 13 amino acids. V was clipped by 5 bases and J by 6 bases; unmatched bases: 4. CDR3 DNA: TGTGCCAGCAGTCCCGGGACAGGGCATGGCTACACCTTC. It encodes CASSPGTGHGYTF.

The chain recombines TRBV7-8 with TRBJ2-7; the match to TRBD2 covers 7 bases. V trimming: 3 bases; J trimming: 0 bases; junction bases outside the gene matches: 5. The CDR3 runs to 15 residues. CDR1 SGHVS and CDR2 FQNEAQ come from the germline V gene. The CDR3 nucleotides are TGTGCCAGCAGCTTCCAAGCGGGGCCCTCCTACGAGCAGTACTTC. Its translation is CASSFQAGPSYEQYF. Using reference TRBV7-8 and TRBJ2-7 for the parts outside the CDR3, the full variable domain is GAGVSQSPRYKVAKRGQDVALRCDPISGHVSLFWYQQALGQGPEFLTYFQNEAQLDKSGLPSDRFFAERPEGSVSTLKIQRTQQEDSAVYLCASSFQAGPSYEQYFGPGTRLTVT.

V and J are TRBV10-1 and TRBJ2-7, with D perhaps matching TRBD2 (6 bases). Germline assignment: CDR1 WNHNN and CDR2 SYGVQD (reference sequence). V shed 5 bases and J shed 0 bases, with 26 bases lying between them. This CDR3 has 19 amino acids. The DNA for the CDR3 is TGCGCCAGCAGTCCAACCTGGACCCTCGGGGGTCCTGCCTCCTACGAGCAGTACTTC. Encoded protein: CASSPTWTLGGPASYEQYF.

This rearrangement joins TRBV25-1 to TRBJ1-6; 7 bases line up with TRBD1. From germline, CDR1 is MGHDK and CDR2 SYGVNS. The CDR3 spans 17 residues. Unmatched junction bases numbered 6, after V lost 4 bases and J lost 0 bases. The CDR3 sequence: CASSAENRGSYNSPLHF. CDR3 coding DNA: TGTGCCAGCAGTGCGGAGAACAGGGGCTCCTATAATTCACCCCTCCACTTT.

This clone was seen a handful of times. Additional DNA sequences in this sample encode the identical CDR3. This chain uses TRBV5-4 with TRBJ1-5; possible D gene TRBD1, 6 bases. Looked up from germline, CDR1 is SGHNT and CDR2 is YYREEE (reference sequence). The CDR3 runs 15 residues. V dropped 0 bases and J dropped 6 bases, with 13 bases sitting between them. The CDR3 sequence is CASSLGRGEGQPQHF. In DNA, the CDR3 is TGTGCCAGCAGCTTGGGCAGGGGCGAAGGTCAGCCCCAGCATTTT.